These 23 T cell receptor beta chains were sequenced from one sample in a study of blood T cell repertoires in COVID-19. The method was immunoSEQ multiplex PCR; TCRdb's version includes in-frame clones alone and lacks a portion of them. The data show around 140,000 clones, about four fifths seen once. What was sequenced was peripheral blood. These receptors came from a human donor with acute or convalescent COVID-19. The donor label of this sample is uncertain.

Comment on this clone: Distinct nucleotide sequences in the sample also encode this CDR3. The DNA of the CDR3 is TGCGCCAGCAGCTCGGGGACAGACAATCAGCCCCAGCATTTT. It translates to CASSSGTDNQPQHF. The chain couples TRBV5-1 to TRBJ1-5, with 7 bases that match TRBD1. The CDR3 is made up of 14 amino acids. J gave up 3 bases and V 3 bases, and 3 bases lay outside the gene matches. The V gene's germline CDR1 is SGHRS and CDR2 YFSETQ.

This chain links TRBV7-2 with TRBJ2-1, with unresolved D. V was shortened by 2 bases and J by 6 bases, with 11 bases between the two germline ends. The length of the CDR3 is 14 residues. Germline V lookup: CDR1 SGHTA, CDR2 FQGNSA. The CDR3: CASSLPQSPNEQFF. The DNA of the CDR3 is TGTGCCAGCAGCTTACCACAGAGCCCCAATGAGCAGTTCTTC. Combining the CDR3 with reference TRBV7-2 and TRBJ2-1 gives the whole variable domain GAGVSQSPSNKVTEKGKDVELRCDPISGHTALYWYRQSLGQGLEFLIYFQGNSAPDKSGLPSDRFSAERTGGSVSTLTIQRTQQEDSAVYLCASSLPQSPNEQFFGPGTRLTVL.

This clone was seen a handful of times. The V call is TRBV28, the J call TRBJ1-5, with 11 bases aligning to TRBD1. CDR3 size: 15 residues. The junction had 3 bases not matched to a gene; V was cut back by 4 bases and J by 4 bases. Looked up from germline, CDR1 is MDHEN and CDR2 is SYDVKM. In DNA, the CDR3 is TGTGCCAGCAGTTGGGGGACAGGGGGAAATCAGCCCCAGCATTTT. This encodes CASSWGTGGNQPQHF. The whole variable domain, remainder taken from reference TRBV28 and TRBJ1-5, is DVKVTQSSRYLVKRTGEKVFLECVQDMDHENMFWYRQDPGLGLRLIYFSYDVKMKEKGDIPEGYSVSREKKERFSLILESASTNQTSMYLCASSWGTGGNQPQHFGDGTRLSIL.

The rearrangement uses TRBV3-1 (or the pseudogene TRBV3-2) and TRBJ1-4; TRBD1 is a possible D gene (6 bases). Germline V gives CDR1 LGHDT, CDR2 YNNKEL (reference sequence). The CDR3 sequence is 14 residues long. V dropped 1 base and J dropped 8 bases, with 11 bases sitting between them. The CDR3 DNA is TGTGCCAGCAGCCAAGGGGTGGACAGAGAAAAACTGTTTTTT. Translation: CASSQGVDREKLFF.

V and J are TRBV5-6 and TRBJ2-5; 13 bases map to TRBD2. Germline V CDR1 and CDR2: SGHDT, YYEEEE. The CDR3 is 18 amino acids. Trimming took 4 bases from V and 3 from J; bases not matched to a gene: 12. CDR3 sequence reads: CASSHRLAGGSMKETQYF. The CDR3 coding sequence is TGTGCCAGCAGCCACCGACTAGCGGGGGGTTCCATGAAAGAGACCCAGTACTTC.

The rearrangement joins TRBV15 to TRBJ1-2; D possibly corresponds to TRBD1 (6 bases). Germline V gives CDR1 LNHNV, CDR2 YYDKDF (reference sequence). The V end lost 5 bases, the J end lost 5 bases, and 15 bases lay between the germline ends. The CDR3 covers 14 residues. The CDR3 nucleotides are TGTGCCACCAGCGAAATTAGGGGGAGTTATGGCTACACCTTC. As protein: CATSEIRGSYGYTF.

The CDR3 DNA is TGTGCCAGCAGCCCCCAGGGGATACAGAATTCACCCCTCCACTTT. As protein: CASSPQGIQNSPLHF. The chain combines TRBV5-6 with TRBJ1-6, with a tentative D call TRBD1 (6 bases). V shed 4 bases and J shed 7 bases, with 15 bases lying between them. The CDR3 is made up of 15 amino acids. Germline V gives CDR1 SGHDT, CDR2 YYEEEE.

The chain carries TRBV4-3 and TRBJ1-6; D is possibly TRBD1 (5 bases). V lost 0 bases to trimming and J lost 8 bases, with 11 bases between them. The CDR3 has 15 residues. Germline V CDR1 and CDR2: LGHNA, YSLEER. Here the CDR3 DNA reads TGCGCCAGCAGCCAAGATCAGACAGTTGATTCACCCCTCCACTTT. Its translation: CASSQDQTVDSPLHF.

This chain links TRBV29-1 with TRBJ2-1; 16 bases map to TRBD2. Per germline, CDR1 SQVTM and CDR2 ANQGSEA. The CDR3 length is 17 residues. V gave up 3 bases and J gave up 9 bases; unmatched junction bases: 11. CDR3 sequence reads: CSVDPFPGLAGGTEQFF. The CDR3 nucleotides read TGCAGCGTTGACCCGTTCCCGGGACTAGCGGGGGGGACTGAGCAGTTCTTC.

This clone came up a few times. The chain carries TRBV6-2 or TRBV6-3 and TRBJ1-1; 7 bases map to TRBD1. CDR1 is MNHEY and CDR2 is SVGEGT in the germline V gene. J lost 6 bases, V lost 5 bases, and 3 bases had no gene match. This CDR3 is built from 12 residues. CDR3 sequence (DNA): TGTGCCAGCAGTCAACAGGGGTCTGAAGCTTTCTTT. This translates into CASSQQGSEAFF.

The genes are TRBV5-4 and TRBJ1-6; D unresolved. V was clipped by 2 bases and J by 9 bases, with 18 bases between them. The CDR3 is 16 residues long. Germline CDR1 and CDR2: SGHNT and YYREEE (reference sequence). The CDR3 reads CASSLYRETNSSPLHF. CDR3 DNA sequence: TGTGCCAGCAGCTTATATAGAGAGACTAATTCTTCACCCCTCCACTTT.

CDR3 region: CASTPRAGANVLTF. CDR3 bases: TGTGCCAGCACACCCAGGGCTGGGGCCAACGTCCTGACTTTC. The V gene is TRBV3-1 (or the pseudogene TRBV3-2), the J gene TRBJ2-6; a weak D match, TRBD1 (5 bases). With 7 bases removed from V and 2 bases from J, the gap between germline ends came to 9 bases. Germline CDR1 and CDR2: LGHDT and YNNKEL (reference sequence). This CDR3 spans 14 amino acids.

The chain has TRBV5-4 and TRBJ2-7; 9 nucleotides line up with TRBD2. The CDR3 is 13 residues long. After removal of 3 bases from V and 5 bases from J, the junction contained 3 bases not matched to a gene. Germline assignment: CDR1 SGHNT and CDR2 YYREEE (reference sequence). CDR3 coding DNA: TGTGCCAGCAGCTGGCGGGGGGGGGACGAGCAGTACTTC. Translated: CASSWRGGDEQYF.

CDR3 amino acids: CASSLYQGSNSPLHF. For the CDR3, the DNA is TGTGCCAGCAGCTTATATCAGGGGTCTAATTCACCCCTCCACTTT. The gene calls are TRBV7-3 and TRBJ1-6; possibly TRBD1 for D (6 bases). The germline V and J ends were trimmed by 2 bases and 6 bases, with 11 bases remaining between them. CDR3 length: 15 amino acids. The germline CDR1 and CDR2 sequences are SGHTA and FQGTGA.

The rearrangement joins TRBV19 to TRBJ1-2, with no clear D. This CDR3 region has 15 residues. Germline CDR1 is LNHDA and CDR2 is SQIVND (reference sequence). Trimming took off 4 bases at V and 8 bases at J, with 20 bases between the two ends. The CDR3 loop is CASSTAGYGFAGYTF. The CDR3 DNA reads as TGTGCCAGTAGTACGGCCGGGTACGGCTTCGCGGGCTACACCTTC.

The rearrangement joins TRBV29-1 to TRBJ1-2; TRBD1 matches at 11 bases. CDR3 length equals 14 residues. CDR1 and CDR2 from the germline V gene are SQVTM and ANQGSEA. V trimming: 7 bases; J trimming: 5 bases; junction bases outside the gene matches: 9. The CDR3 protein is CSGGSDRGPYGYTF. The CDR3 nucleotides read TGCAGCGGGGGTTCGGACAGGGGGCCTTATGGCTACACCTTC. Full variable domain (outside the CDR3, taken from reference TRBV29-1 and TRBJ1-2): SAVISQKPSRDICQRGTSLTIQCQVDSQVTMMFWYRQQPGQSLTLIATANQGSEATYESGFVIDKFPISRPNLTFSTLTVSNMSPEDSSIYLCSGGSDRGPYGYTFGSGTRLTVV.

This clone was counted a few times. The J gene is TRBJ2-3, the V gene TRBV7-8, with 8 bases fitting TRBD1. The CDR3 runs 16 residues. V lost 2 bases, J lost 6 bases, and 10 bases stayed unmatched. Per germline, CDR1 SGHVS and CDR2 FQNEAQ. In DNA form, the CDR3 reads TGTGCCAGCAGCTTAATAAGGACAGGGAGGATTGATACGCAGTATTTT. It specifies CASSLIRTGRIDTQYF.

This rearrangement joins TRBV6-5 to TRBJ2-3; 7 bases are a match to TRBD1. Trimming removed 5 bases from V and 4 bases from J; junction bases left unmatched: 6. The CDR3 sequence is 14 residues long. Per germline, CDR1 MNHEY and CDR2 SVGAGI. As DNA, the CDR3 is TGTGCCAGCAGTCTCGGACAGGAGGCAGATACGCAGTATTTT. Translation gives CASSLGQEADTQYF.

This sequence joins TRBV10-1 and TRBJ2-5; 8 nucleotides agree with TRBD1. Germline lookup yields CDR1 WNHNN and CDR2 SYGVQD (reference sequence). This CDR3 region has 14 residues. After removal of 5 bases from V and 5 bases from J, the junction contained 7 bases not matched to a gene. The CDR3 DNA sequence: TGCGCCAGCAGTATCCAGGGGGCCGGGGAGACCCAGTACTTC. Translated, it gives CASSIQGAGETQYF.

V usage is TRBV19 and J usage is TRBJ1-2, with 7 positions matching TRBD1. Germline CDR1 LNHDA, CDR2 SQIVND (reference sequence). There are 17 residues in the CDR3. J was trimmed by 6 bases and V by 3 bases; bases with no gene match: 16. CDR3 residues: CASSIRSRQGVFHGYTF. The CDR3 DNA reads TGTGCCAGTAGTATTCGGTCCCGGCAGGGGGTGTTCCATGGCTACACCTTC. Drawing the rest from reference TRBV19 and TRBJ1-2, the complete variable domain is DGGITQSPKYLFRKEGQNVTLSCEQNLNHDAMYWYRQDPGQGLRLIYYSQIVNDFQKGDIAEGYSVSREKKESFPLTVTSAQKNPTAFYLCASSIRSRQGVFHGYTFGSGTRLTVV.

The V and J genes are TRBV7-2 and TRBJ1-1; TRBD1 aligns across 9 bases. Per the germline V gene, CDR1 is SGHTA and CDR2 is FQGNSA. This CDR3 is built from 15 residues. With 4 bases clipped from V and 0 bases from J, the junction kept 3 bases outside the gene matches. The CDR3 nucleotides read TGTGCCAGCAGCTCCTACAGGGGGCTGAACACTGAAGCTTTCTTT. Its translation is CASSSYRGLNTEAFF.

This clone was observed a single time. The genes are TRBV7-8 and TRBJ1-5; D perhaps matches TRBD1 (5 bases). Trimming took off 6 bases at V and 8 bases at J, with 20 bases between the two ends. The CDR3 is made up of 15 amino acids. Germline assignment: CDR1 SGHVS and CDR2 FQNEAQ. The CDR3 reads CASSSRSGGREPQHF. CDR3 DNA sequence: TGTGCCAGCAGTTCCAGGTCGGGGGGGAGGGAGCCCCAGCATTTT.

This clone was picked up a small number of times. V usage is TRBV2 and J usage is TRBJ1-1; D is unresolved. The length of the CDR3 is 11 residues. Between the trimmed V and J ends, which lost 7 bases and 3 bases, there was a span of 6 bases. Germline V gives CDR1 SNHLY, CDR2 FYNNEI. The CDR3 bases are TGTGCCAGCAAACAGTACACTGAAGCTTTCTTT. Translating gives CASKQYTEAFF.